The 16 T cell receptor beta chains below were found in one sample sequenced in a study of blood T cell repertoires in COVID-19. Clones were read by immunoSEQ multiplex PCR, and TCRdb kept only the in-frame ones, dropping some. The table shows roughly 82,000 clones, with over 70% occurring only once. The sequenced sample was peripheral blood. The receptor set was obtained from a woman aged 60-75 years with acute or convalescent COVID-19.

The chain couples TRBV4-1 to TRBJ1-1; TRBD1 matches at 10 bases. CDR1 is MGHRA, CDR2 YSYEKL, per germline. Trimming took 4 bases from V and 3 from J; bases not matched to a gene: 11. This CDR3 is 17 amino acids long. Here the CDR3 reads CASSPRFSGTGDTEAFF. CDR3 coding DNA: TGCGCCAGCAGCCCAAGATTTTCCGGGACAGGGGACACTGAAGCTTTCTTT.

The V and J genes are TRBV25-1 and TRBJ2-1; TRBD2 matches at 9 bases. Germline V gene data show CDR1 as MGHDK and CDR2 as SYGVNS. The CDR3 totals 15 residues. J lost 3 bases, V lost 3 bases, and 3 bases had no gene match. The CDR3 nucleotides read TGTGCCAGCAGTGATAGCGGGGGAATCTACAATGAGCAGTTCTTC. It is translated as CASSDSGGIYNEQFF.

This chain joins TRBV7-9 and TRBJ1-6; no clear D gene. V lost 5 bases and J 5 bases, leaving 10 bases between the germline ends. The V gene's germline CDR1 is SEHNR and CDR2 FQNEAQ (reference sequence). The CDR3 is 14 residues long. The DNA of the CDR3 is TGTGCCAGCAGCCGGGGATTGAATAATTCACCCCTCCACTTT. Encoded protein: CASSRGLNNSPLHF.

CDR3 sequence (DNA): TGTGCCAGCTCACCGTTACAGGGACCCGGGGAGCTGTTTTTT. It codes for CASSPLQGPGELFF. V is TRBV18 and J is TRBJ2-2, with a tentative D call TRBD1 (6 bases). V was clipped by 3 bases and J by 6 bases, with 11 bases between them. The CDR3 is 14 amino acids. Germline CDR1 reads KGHSH; CDR2 reads LQKENI.

This chain connects TRBV30 to TRBJ1-5, with D unclear. The germline V gene has CDR1 GTSNPN and CDR2 SVGIG (reference sequence). The CDR3 is 14 residues long. V lost 1 base and J 0 bases, leaving 7 bases between the germline ends. CDR3: CAWSEQYSNQPQHF. The CDR3 DNA sequence: TGTGCCTGGAGTGAACAGTATAGCAATCAGCCCCAGCATTTT.

In its sample, this clone was seen once. The rearrangement joins TRBV7-2 to TRBJ1-2, with TRBD1 as a possible D gene (6 bases). The CDR3 runs 15 residues. Per germline, CDR1 SGHTA and CDR2 FQGNSA. V lost 5 bases, J lost 7 bases, and 20 bases lay in between. CDR3: CASSPQNGGGAGYTF. CDR3 nucleotide sequence: TGTGCCAGCAGCCCCCAAAACGGGGGGGGCGCTGGCTACACCTTC.

This clone was detected a few times. V gene TRBV7-3 combines with J gene TRBJ2-3, with D possibly matching TRBD1 (6 bases). Germline V gene lookup returns CDR1 SGHTA and CDR2 FQGTGA. This CDR3 has 21 residues. V dropped 4 bases and J dropped 4 bases, with 33 bases sitting between them. CDR3 in amino acids: CASSSEIVSERGGRRADTQYF. The CDR3, as DNA: TGTGCCAGCAGCTCCGAAATAGTGAGCGAAAGAGGGGGACGTCGGGCAGATACGCAGTATTTT.

J is TRBJ1-1 and V is TRBV28; unclear D gene. Germline CDR1 reads MDHEN; CDR2 reads SYDVKM. Trimming stripped 5 bases from V and 2 bases from J, with 6 bases between. This CDR3 contains 12 residues. Written as DNA, the CDR3 is TGTGCCAGCAGTACAGCAAACACTGAAGCTTTCTTT. This gives the protein CASSTANTEAFF.

The chain links TRBV27 to TRBJ2-7, with TRBD1 as a possible D gene (5 bases). The CDR3 runs 12 residues. In germline, CDR1 is MNHEY, CDR2 SMNVEV (reference sequence). The V end was cut by 6 bases, the J end by 4 bases, with 10 bases between. CDR3 region: CASRVPGYEQYF. As DNA, the CDR3 is TGTGCCAGCAGGGTCCCAGGGTACGAGCAGTACTTC.

This clone came up many times. The chain has TRBV2 and TRBJ1-5; 8 bases are a match to TRBD1. Losses at the gene ends were 7 bases for V and 6 bases for J; bases not matched to a gene: 2. The V gene's germline CDR1 is SNHLY and CDR2 FYNNEI. CDR3 length equals 12 residues. CDR3 DNA: TGTGCCAGCACTGGGACAGGTCAGCCCCAGCATTTT. Translation: CASTGTGQPQHF.

This clone was seen once. The chain carries TRBV3-1 (or the pseudogene TRBV3-2) and TRBJ2-5, with 10 positions matching TRBD2. V lost 0 bases, J lost 5 bases, and 12 bases stayed unmatched. Germline V gives CDR1 LGHDT, CDR2 YNNKEL (reference sequence). The CDR3 runs 18 residues. The CDR3 reads CASSQDRVSGGLGETQYF. The CDR3 DNA is TGTGCCAGCAGCCAAGATCGGGTTAGCGGGGGGCTTGGTGAGACCCAGTACTTC.

This chain connects TRBV24-1 to TRBJ1-2, with 8 bases identical to TRBD1. V dropped 5 bases and J dropped 3; count of bases not matched to a gene: 7. The CDR3 consists of 15 residues. CDR1 and CDR2 (germline): KGHDR, SFDVKD. CDR3 sequence reads: CATSVPDREDYGYTF. CDR3 nucleotide sequence: TGTGCCACCAGTGTCCCGGACAGGGAGGACTATGGCTACACCTTC.

This clone was recorded only once. The rearrangement links TRBV6-5 to TRBJ2-7; D might be TRBD1 (6 bases). The CDR3 runs to 15 residues. V lost 6 bases to trimming and J lost 2 bases, with 17 bases between them. Germline CDR1 is MNHEY and CDR2 is SVGAGI. The CDR3 protein is CASSHPPGQTYEQYF. CDR3 coding DNA: TGTGCCAGCAGCCACCCTCCGGGACAAACCTACGAGCAGTACTTC.

This clone was detected only a few times. The gene calls are TRBV7-2 and TRBJ2-7; TRBD2 agrees at 7 bases. Germline-derived CDR1 and CDR2 are SGHTA and FQGNSA. The CDR3 runs 16 residues. V lost 1 base and J lost 0; bases outside the gene matches: 6. In nucleotides, the CDR3 is TGTGCCAGCAGCTTAGAGGCTAGCGGCAGCTCCTACGAGCAGTACTTC. Its protein product is CASSLEASGSSYEQYF. The full variable domain, in which reference TRBV7-2 and TRBJ2-7 provide the parts outside the CDR3, is GAGVSQSPSNKVTEKGKDVELRCDPISGHTALYWYRQSLGQGLEFLIYFQGNSAPDKSGLPSDRFSAERTGGSVSTLTIQRTQQEDSAVYLCASSLEASGSSYEQYFGPGTRLTVT.

This clone has only a few counts. The rearrangement joins TRBV30 to TRBJ2-1; 10 bases are a match to TRBD2. The CDR3 sequence is 15 residues long. Trimming at V came to 1 base and at J to 4 bases, leaving 4 bases not matched to a gene. The germline V gene encodes CDR1 GTSNPN and CDR2 SVGIG (reference sequence). The CDR3 sequence: CAWSAGTSDYNEQFF. DNA for the CDR3: TGTGCCTGGAGTGCGGGGACTAGCGATTACAATGAGCAGTTCTTC.

The rearrangement joins TRBV7-9 to TRBJ2-1, with 8 positions matching TRBD2. Per germline, CDR1 SEHNR and CDR2 FQNEAQ (reference sequence). The CDR3 is made up of 14 amino acids. V was clipped by 5 bases and J by 3 bases; unmatched bases: 3. The CDR3 DNA reads as TGTGCCAGCAGCGTGGGACTAGACTACAATGAGCAGTTCTTC. This encodes CASSVGLDYNEQFF.